The rows below give T cell receptor beta chains drawn from one sample of a study of T cell responses to AZD1222 COVID-19 vaccine. Sequenced by immunoSEQ multiplex PCR; TCRdb stores in-frame clones only, minus some. The repertoire has 100,000 to 150,000 clones, more than 70% of them found once; the top ten carry about 1.4%. The sample consisted of peripheral blood, taken on day 0 of AZD1222 vaccination. These receptors all come from an adult in good health. Both conserved end residues are part of each CDR3. D genes are given only for firm matches. For some rows the clone size is stated as once, few or many, or as a class when expanded; others skip it.

d_call,cdr3_length,v_call,j_call,clone_size,cdr3_nt,cdr3_aa
NA,16,TRBV5-1,TRBJ2-7,NA,TGCGCCAGCCGTCAACGGGCCACCCAGAGTTCCTACGAGCAGTACTTC,CASRQRATQSSYEQYF
NA,11,TRBV21-1,TRBJ1-1,NA,TGTGCCAGTTTCATGAACACTGAAGCTTTCTTT,CASFMNTEAFF
NA,16,TRBV15,TRBJ2-6,NA,TGTGCCACCAGCAGAGATTATAGCTCTGGGGCCAACGTCCTGACTTTC,CATSRDYSSGANVLTF
NA,13,TRBV11-3,TRBJ1-1,few,TGTGCCAGCAGCTTAGGGACTTCAGCTGAAGCTTTCTTT,CASSLGTSAEAFF
NA,12,TRBV12-3/TRBV12-4,TRBJ1-2,NA,TGTGCCAGCAGTCTTGGGGGCGCTGGCTACACCTTC,CASSLGGAGYTF
NA,13,TRBV14,TRBJ2-7,NA,TGTGCCAGCAGCCAAGTATCCGGGACAGAGCAGTACTTC,CASSQVSGTEQYF
NA,15,TRBV18,TRBJ1-2,NA,TGTGCCAGCTCACCACCGGCAGGGCGAAACTATGGCTACACCTTC,CASSPPAGRNYGYTF
TRBD2,15,TRBV11-3,TRBJ2-1,NA,TGTGCCAGCAGCTTCTACGGACTAGCTGACAATGAGCAGTTCTTC,CASSFYGLADNEQFF
TRBD1,13,TRBV5-1,TRBJ2-7,NA,TGCGCCAGCCAACAGGGGGCAAGAGACGAGCAGTACTTC,CASQQGARDEQYF
NA,11,TRBV6-2/TRBV6-3,TRBJ2-1,NA,TGTGCCAGCAGCCGAGGGTACGAGCAGTTCTTC,CASSRGYEQFF
TRBD2,14,TRBV27,TRBJ2-7,NA,TGTGCCAGCCGACTAGCGGGAGGATCCTACGAGCAGTACTTC,CASRLAGGSYEQYF
NA,13,TRBV28,TRBJ1-4,NA,TGTGCCAGCAGTCCCGACAGAACCGAAAAACTGTTTTTT,CASSPDRTEKLFF
TRBD1,15,TRBV4-1,TRBJ2-7,NA,TGCGCCAGCAGCACCCAACAGGGGACGTCCTACGAGCAGTACTTC,CASSTQQGTSYEQYF
NA,16,TRBV6-1,TRBJ2-2,NA,TGTGCCAGCAGTGAAAGGGGGGCAATTAGGACCGGGGAGCTGTTTTTT,CASSERGAIRTGELFF
NA,15,TRBV13,TRBJ2-7,NA,TGTGCCAGCAGCCTTAGGGGCGCCCCGAAGCGGGAGCAGTACTTC,CASSLRGAPKREQYF
TRBD2,11,TRBV3-1/TRBV3-2,TRBJ2-7,once,TGTGCCAGCGGGGGGGAGCACGAGCAGTACTTC,CASGGEHEQYF
NA,13,TRBV10-1,TRBJ1-6,few,TGCGCCAGCAGTGAGTCGGGTCTCCCGCCCCTCCACTTT,CASSESGLPPLHF
NA,17,TRBV11-2,TRBJ2-7,NA,TGTGCCAGCAGCTTTGTCGCCGACCCCTCGGTGGAGTACGAGCAGTACTTC,CASSFVADPSVEYEQYF
NA,15,TRBV19,TRBJ2-7,NA,TGTGCCAGTAGTATTCGACTAGTCCTAGCCGGCGAGCAGTACTTC,CASSIRLVLAGEQYF
NA,17,TRBV7-8,TRBJ1-1,NA,TGTGCCAGCAGCATTAGGGGCAGGGGCCCGAGGGGCACTGAAGCTTTCTTT,CASSIRGRGPRGTEAFF
TRBD2,15,TRBV28,TRBJ2-1,few,TGTGCCAGCAGGCCGTATACGGGAGGAAGTAATGAGCAGTTCTTC,CASRPYTGGSNEQFF
NA,15,TRBV7-3,TRBJ2-1,NA,TGTGCCAGCGCTTTGCAGGATAGCTCCTACAATGAGCAGTTCTTC,CASALQDSSYNEQFF
NA,15,TRBV2,TRBJ2-5,NA,TGTGCCAGCAGTGAAAGCTCAGTAGGACAAGAGACCCAGTACTTC,CASSESSVGQETQYF
NA,13,TRBV12-3/TRBV12-4,TRBJ2-1,NA,TGTGCCAGCAGTTCCCGGGGGTCCAATGAGCAGTTCTTC,CASSSRGSNEQFF
TRBD2,17,TRBV7-9,TRBJ2-6,NA,TGTGCCAGCAGCTTACTAGCGGGGAACTCTGGGGCCAACGTCCTGACTTTC,CASSLLAGNSGANVLTF
TRBD1,13,TRBV11-3,TRBJ1-6,once,TGTGCCAGCAGCCGACAGGGGGATTCACCCCTCCACTTT,CASSRQGDSPLHF
NA,17,TRBV24-1,TRBJ2-3,NA,TGTGCCACCAGTGATCCTCCCTCTGAGCGGGGCACAGATACGCAGTATTTT,CATSDPPSERGTDTQYF
NA,19,TRBV11-2,TRBJ2-6,NA,TGTGCCAGCAGCTGGGCTGACAGATACACCAGCTCTGGGGCCAACGTCCTGACTTTC,CASSWADRYTSSGANVLTF
NA,13,TRBV7-9,TRBJ2-7,NA,TGTGCCAGCAGCCCCTCCGGCAGCTACGAGCAGTACTTC,CASSPSGSYEQYF